This T cell receptor (beta chain) was sequenced for a study of blood T cell repertoires in COVID-19 (TCRdb year 2020). Background for the entire study: The collaborator samples originated in the United States, Italy and Spain and spanned the acute and convalescent phases of COVID-19. Samples were obtained from the ongoing ImmuneRACE study (first 160 participants) and from over a thousand subjects provided by 6 global collaborators. HLA class I and class II types, where available, came from metadata supplied by the sample provider rather than from assay-based typing. The repertoires were released in a freely available public database intended as a resource for research on the immune response to SARS-CoV-2. The sample metadata nearly always contained a de-identified subject ID, COVID-19 status, age in years and sex. The dataset comprised deeply sampled blood TCRbeta repertoires from subjects exposed to, actively infected with, or recovered from COVID-19. The material from the prospective study consisted of cDNA or gDNA derived from T cells, B-cell-depleted T cells, or PBMCs. Study-wide findings and limitations: How much clinical and demographic metadata was included differed by source and by participant, and the metadata was provided uncurated.

This clone is a singleton in its sample. What this receptor recognizes is not known. An end of the junction does not agree with germline; a read error may underlie this. Each collaborating institution followed its own protocols to collect whole blood in K2EDTA tubes. Collaborator samples were shipped for TCRbeta analysis as frozen whole blood, isolated PBMCs, or DNA extracted from either sample type. TCRbeta CDR3 regions were amplified from genomic DNA using the immunoSEQ Assay, a bias-controlled multiplex PCR. Per the authors' processing: The number of nucleated cells in each sample was estimated from the amplification of reference gene primers within the assay. To quantify the absolute abundance of each unique TCRbeta CDR3 rearrangement, sequence reads were collapsed and filtered. Productive Simpson clonality was computed per sample as the square root of Simpson's diversity index over productive rearrangements. What TCRdb holds here is the immuneACCESS table cut down to in-frame rearrangements. Part of the clones is not present; checked against another copy, under half of the missing clones reflect an unresolved V gene, and the others are unexplained. V and J calls and clone size are given by that table; D and trimming were obtained from the DNA. This sample has about 180,000 clones in its table, and roughly 78% of those were observed once. Roughly 6.8% of the sample goes to the ten largest clones.

CDR1 SSHAT and CDR2 FNYEAQ are derived from the germline V gene (reference sequence). Taken from cysteine to phenylalanine, the CDR3 has 15 residues. Left in the record is the CDR3 DNA by itself, 45 bases read in frame from the first base. Sequencing was performed on peripheral blood. In this chain, TRBV7-7 is recombined with TRBJ1-3, with no reliable assignment of the D segment. This clonotype was obtained from a man aged 70-80 years with active or convalescent COVID-19. The CDR3 region has the sequence CASSLSQATGNTIYF. The sequenced DNA is TGTGCTAGCAGCTTAAGCCAGGCAACTGGAAACACCATATATTTT.